This T cell receptor beta chain was sequenced in a study of T cells in Graves' hyperthyroidism and ophthalmopathy. Amplified TCR beta CDR3 regions derived from RNA transcripts. Initially, a first-round RT-PCR of the TCR CDR3 employed the HTBI primer set. Using its own MiXCR run on the multiplex PCR reads, TCRdb lists one record per CDR3 protein. Here the sample spans a few hundred thousand distinct CDR3 sequences, around 21% being singletons. Lactation, pregnancy, other autoimmune disease or uncontrolled infection led to exclusion of patients. This clonotype was seen at least ten times. This CDR3 contains 12 residues. Germline V gives CDR1 SNHLY, CDR2 FYNNEI. V was clipped by 1 base and J by 6 bases, with 7 bases between them.

The sequencing input was blood. The TCR was taken from a man aged 18 to 35 with Graves' hyperthyroidism. The rearrangement joins TRBV2 to TRBJ2-7; D call uncertain. CDR3 region: CASSEGDSEQYF. In nucleotides, the CDR3 is TGTGCCAGCAGTGAAGGTGATTCCGAGCAGTACTTC.